Below are 18 T cell receptor beta chains sequenced from a single sample in a study of cytomegalovirus exposure and HLA in healthy donors. PCR amplification relied on 60 Vbeta primers (plus 13 Jbeta primers). The repertoire was sequenced with immunoSEQ multiplex PCR; TCRdb's copy has only in-frame clones and lacks some. The sample has around 140,000 clones, 60% to 80% seen once. The source material was PBMCs. Receptor source: a woman aged 55-69 years in good health and CMV-seronegative.

This chain connects TRBV7-8 to TRBJ2-5; TRBD2 agrees at 7 bases. The germline CDR1 and CDR2 sequences are SGHVS and FQNEAQ. The CDR3 extends over 15 amino acids. The trim removed 4 bases at V and 5 bases at J, leaving 10 bases unmatched. For the CDR3, the DNA is TGTGCCAGCAGCTCCGGGGACTACCTCACCGAGACCCAGTACTTC. Translation: CASSSGDYLTETQYF. Full variable domain (remainder filled in from reference TRBV7-8 and TRBJ2-5): GAGVSQSPRYKVAKRGQDVALRCDPISGHVSLFWYQQALGQGPEFLTYFQNEAQLDKSGLPSDRFFAERPEGSVSTLKIQRTQQEDSAVYLCASSSGDYLTETQYFGPGTRLLVL.

The V call is TRBV23-1, the J call TRBJ2-4; 7 bases are a match to TRBD2. Being an ORF, TRBV23-1 has a function that is uncertain. J was trimmed by 4 bases and V by 4 bases; bases with no gene match: 19. The CDR3 sequence is 19 residues long. The CDR3 DNA follows: TGCGCCAGCAGTCGCCATCCACCACCGGGGGGACGGGGGAAAAACATTCAGTACTTC. This gives the protein CASSRHPPPGGRGKNIQYF.

The chain carries TRBV7-3 and TRBJ2-7; 9 nucleotides agree with TRBD1. V lost 5 bases to trimming and J lost 0 bases; unmatched junction nucleotides: 5. CDR1 SGHTA and CDR2 FQGTGA come from the germline V gene. The CDR3 totals 15 residues. The CDR3 DNA is TGTGCCAGCAGCGCGGGACAGGGTAGCTCCTACGAGCAGTACTTC. Translated: CASSAGQGSSYEQYF.

This chain uses TRBV5-1 with TRBJ2-3, with 9 bases aligning to TRBD2. This CDR3 has 16 residues. The V gene end was trimmed by 0 bases and the J gene end by 3 bases; junction bases not matched to a gene: 5. The germline V gene has CDR1 SGHRS and CDR2 YFSETQ. The CDR3 nucleotides are TGCGCCAGCAGCTTGGATCAGGCGGGGGGGACAGATACGCAGTATTTT. It is translated as CASSLDQAGGTDTQYF.

CDR3 sequence (DNA): TGTGCCAGCAGTTTTGACAGTATCAGCTACGAGCAGTACTTC. This codes for CASSFDSISYEQYF. V usage is TRBV27 and J usage is TRBJ2-7; D may be TRBD1 (5 bases). This CDR3 comprises 14 residues. CDR1 is MNHEY and CDR2 is SMNVEV in the germline V gene (reference sequence). V lost 3 bases, J lost 3 bases, and 12 bases lay in between.

This clone has only a few counts. This chain joins TRBV18 and TRBJ2-7; 8 nucleotides agree with TRBD1. V trimming: 4 bases; J trimming: 1 base; junction bases outside the gene matches: 15. The length of the CDR3 is 18 residues. CDR1 is KGHSH, CDR2 LQKENI, per germline. This chain's CDR3 is CASSLNSRDRPLSYEQYF. CDR3 DNA sequence: TGTGCCAGCTCACTGAATTCCCGGGACAGGCCATTATCCTACGAGCAGTACTTC.

V and J are TRBV12-5 and TRBJ2-1, with 9 bases lining up with TRBD2. V trimming: 0 bases; J trimming: 6 bases; junction bases outside the gene matches: 12. There are 18 residues in the CDR3. Germline CDR1 LGHNT, CDR2 FRNRAP. CDR3 protein: CASGLVLVAGVGTNEQFF. CDR3 sequence (DNA): TGTGCTAGTGGTTTGGTGTTGGTAGCGGGAGTTGGGACCAATGAGCAGTTCTTC.

The rearrangement links TRBV19 to TRBJ1-2; possible D gene TRBD1, 5 bases. The CDR3 loop spans 14 amino acids. Trimming removed 1 base from V and 3 bases from J, with 9 bases in between. Germline CDR1 reads LNHDA; CDR2 reads SQIVND (reference sequence). The CDR3 reads CASSIGTQDYGYTF. The CDR3 DNA reads as TGTGCCAGTAGTATAGGTACACAGGACTATGGCTACACCTTC.

This chain joins TRBV7-3 and TRBJ2-1, with D unresolved. Trimming removed 1 base at V and 5 bases at J, with 6 bases between. Per the germline V gene, CDR1 is SGHTA and CDR2 is FQGTGA. The CDR3 consists of 13 residues. The CDR3 here is CASSLSRNNEQFF. The CDR3, as DNA: TGTGCCAGCAGCTTAAGCAGGAACAATGAGCAGTTCTTC.

The V gene is TRBV5-1, the J gene TRBJ2-3, with 7 nucleotides matching TRBD2. Unmatched junction bases numbered 12, after V lost 2 bases and J lost 6 bases. Germline loops: CDR1 SGHRS, CDR2 YFSETQ. The length of the CDR3 is 16 residues. CDR3 sequence (DNA): TGCGCCAGCAGCTTCGGGACTAATAGCGATATGGATACGCAGTATTTT. Translating gives CASSFGTNSDMDTQYF.

This chain links TRBV19 with TRBJ1-6; D unresolved. V was trimmed by 6 bases and J by 0 bases, leaving 9 bases between them. Germline V gives CDR1 LNHDA, CDR2 SQIVND (reference sequence). The CDR3 has 15 amino acids. CDR3 DNA sequence: TGTGCCAGTAGACCTAGTGGCTCCTATAATTCACCCCTCCACTTT. It is translated as CASRPSGSYNSPLHF. Drawing the rest from reference TRBV19 and TRBJ1-6, the complete variable domain is DGGITQSPKYLFRKEGQNVTLSCEQNLNHDAMYWYRQDPGQGLRLIYYSQIVNDFQKGDIAEGYSVSREKKESFPLTVTSAQKNPTAFYLCASRPSGSYNSPLHFGNGTRLTVT.

CDR3 loop: CASSLFGMNTEAFF. CDR3 nucleotides: TGCGCCAGCAGCTTATTCGGGATGAACACTGAAGCTTTCTTT. V usage is TRBV5-1 and J usage is TRBJ1-1; unclear D gene. In germline, CDR1 is SGHRS, CDR2 YFSETQ. Trimming took 2 bases from V and 0 from J, leaving 8 bases between them. The CDR3 is made up of 14 amino acids.

This chain joins TRBV4-2 and TRBJ1-6; D not resolved. Germline V gene lookup returns CDR1 LGHNA and CDR2 YNFKEQ. The CDR3 length is 13 residues. Trimming took 3 bases from V and 7 from J, leaving 7 bases between them. The CDR3 reads CASSQGLNSPLHF. In DNA form, the CDR3 reads TGTGCCAGCAGCCAGGGCCTGAATTCACCCCTCCACTTT.

The chain employs TRBV7-2 and TRBJ2-5; no clear D. Germline-derived CDR1 and CDR2 are SGHTA and FQGNSA. CDR3 length: 14 residues. Trimming took off 3 bases at V and 2 bases at J, with 10 bases between the two ends. In nucleotides, the CDR3 is TGTGCCAGCAGCTTTTCGGTTTCACAAGAGACCCAGTACTTC. This gives the protein CASSFSVSQETQYF. The complete variable domain, with remaining parts taken from reference TRBV7-2 and TRBJ2-5, reads GAGVSQSPSNKVTEKGKDVELRCDPISGHTALYWYRQSLGQGLEFLIYFQGNSAPDKSGLPSDRFSAERTGGSVSTLTIQRTQQEDSAVYLCASSFSVSQETQYFGPGTRLLVL.

The chain employs TRBV5-8 and TRBJ2-5; D unclear. The CDR3 covers 11 residues. Germline-derived CDR1 and CDR2 are SGHTS and YDEGEE. V shed 4 bases and J shed 5 bases, with 6 bases lying between them. CDR3 in amino acids: CASSRRETQYF. The CDR3 DNA sequence: TGTGCCAGCAGCCGTCGTGAGACCCAGTACTTC. Full variable domain (remainder filled in from reference TRBV5-8 and TRBJ2-5): EAGVTQSPTHLIKTRGQQATLRCSPISGHTSVYWYQQALGLGLQFLLWYDEGEERNRGNFPPRFSGRQFPNYSSELNVNALELEDSALYLCASSRRETQYFGPGTRLLVL.

The chain joins TRBV6-5 to TRBJ1-4, with TRBD1 as a possible D gene (6 bases). V was shortened by 8 bases and J by 6 bases, with 16 bases between the two germline ends. CDR3 length: 14 residues. The V gene's germline CDR1 is MNHEY and CDR2 SVGAGI. CDR3 DNA sequence: TGTGCCAGCGGTCGCGGCAGGGGAGATGAAAAACTGTTTTTT. The encoded protein is CASGRGRGDEKLFF.

The V call is TRBV6-4, the J call TRBJ2-3; 8 bases are a match to TRBD1. CDR1 and CDR2 from the germline V gene are MRHNA and SNTAGT. The CDR3 length is 15 residues. Germline trimming cut 2 bases from V and 4 bases from J; bases unmatched to any gene: 5. The CDR3 loop is CASSDGAGGADTQYF. CDR3 bases: TGTGCCAGCAGTGACGGGGCAGGGGGCGCAGATACGCAGTATTTT.

This clone was recorded once. The chain uses TRBV13 and TRBJ2-1; D may be TRBD2 (5 bases). From germline, CDR1 is PRHDT and CDR2 FYEKMQ (reference sequence). The germline V and J ends were trimmed by 6 bases and 1 base, with 13 bases remaining between them. This CDR3 comprises 15 residues. CDR3 DNA sequence: TGTGCCAGCAGTCTCGAGGGTATGTCCTACAATGAGCAGTTCTTC. Its translation is CASSLEGMSYNEQFF.